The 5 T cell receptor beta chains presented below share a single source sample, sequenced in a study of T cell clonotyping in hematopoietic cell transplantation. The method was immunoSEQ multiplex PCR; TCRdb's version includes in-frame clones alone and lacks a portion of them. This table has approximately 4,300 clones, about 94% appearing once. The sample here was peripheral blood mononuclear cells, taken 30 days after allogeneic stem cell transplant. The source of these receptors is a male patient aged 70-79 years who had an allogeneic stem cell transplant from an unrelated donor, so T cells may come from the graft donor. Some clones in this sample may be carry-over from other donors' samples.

The CDR3 bases are TGTGCCAGCAGCCCTCGGTATGAAAAACTGTTTTTT. This sequence encodes CASSPRYEKLFF. The chain carries TRBV7-9 and TRBJ1-4; unclear D gene. The CDR3 is 12 amino acids. Germline V gene data show CDR1 as SEHNR and CDR2 as FQNEAQ (reference sequence). Trimming left V 5 bases short and J 6 bases short, with 7 bases between.

CDR3 sequence: CASSSGTGGWGNQPQHF. The CDR3 region has the DNA TGTGCCAGCAGCTCCGGGACAGGGGGATGGGGCAATCAGCCCCAGCATTTT. J is TRBJ1-5 and V is TRBV28, with 11 nucleotides matching TRBD1. This CDR3 contains 17 residues. Trimming cost V 6 bases and J 2 bases; bases outside gene matches: 9. CDR1 and CDR2 from the germline V gene are MDHEN and SYDVKM.

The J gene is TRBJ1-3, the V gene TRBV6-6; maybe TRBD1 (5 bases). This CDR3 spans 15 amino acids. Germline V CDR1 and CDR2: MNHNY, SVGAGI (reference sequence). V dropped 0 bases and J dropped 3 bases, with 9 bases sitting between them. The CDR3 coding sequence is TGTGCCAGCAGTTACTCTGGGGCGTATGGAAACACCATATATTTT. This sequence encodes CASSYSGAYGNTIYF.

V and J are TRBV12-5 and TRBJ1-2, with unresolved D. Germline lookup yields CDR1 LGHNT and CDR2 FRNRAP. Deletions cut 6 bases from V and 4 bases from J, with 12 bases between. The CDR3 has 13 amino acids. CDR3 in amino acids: CASGPDGPYGYTF. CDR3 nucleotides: TGTGCTAGTGGCCCGGACGGGCCCTATGGCTACACCTTC.

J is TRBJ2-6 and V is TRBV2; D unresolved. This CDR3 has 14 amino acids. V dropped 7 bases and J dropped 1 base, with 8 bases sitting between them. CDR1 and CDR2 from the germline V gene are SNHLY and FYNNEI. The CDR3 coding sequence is TGTGCCAGCACCCAAACGTCTGGGGCCAACGTCCTGACTTTC. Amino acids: CASTQTSGANVLTF.